This TCR beta chain was sequenced during a study of OX40 agonist ivuxolimab in advanced cancers. Study-wide context: Ivuxolimab was a fully human IgG2 agonistic monoclonal antibody targeting the costimulatory receptor OX40 (CD134). Intravenous ivuxolimab was administered to patients every 2 weeks at six dose levels: 0.01, 0.1, 0.3, 1.5, 3 and 10 mg/kg. Of the approximately 50 patients in dose escalation, around 19 had hepatocellular carcinoma, some 15 had melanoma, 9 had renal cell carcinoma and 9 had head and neck cancer. In the dose-escalation cohort, around four fifths of patients were male, and the mean age was approximately 60 years, with a range of roughly 23 to 85. Patients were allowed to have had prior anti-PD-1, anti-PD-L1 or anti-CTLA-4 therapy, and 40% to 45% of the dose-escalation patients had previously received checkpoint inhibitors. Three dose-escalation patients achieved partial responses, one with hepatocellular carcinoma and two with cutaneous melanoma. Peripheral TCRbeta sequencing aimed to test whether ivuxolimab altered TCR sequence diversity and caused clonal T-cell expansion. The paper reports the monotherapy dose-escalation portion (N of about 51 patients) of the phase I ivuxolimab trial. General study outcomes and caveats: After ivuxolimab, CD8+ T cells had more expanded clones than CD4+ T cells on average. At doses of 0.1 to 3.0 mg/kg, clonal expansion of both CD4+ and CD8+ blood T cells was observed from baseline to week 6. Low levels of normalized T-cell clonal expansion were also shown by some nonresponding patients. The antigen specificity of the clonally expanded peripheral T cells was not determined. In the 0.1-3.0 mg/kg groups, partial responders were among the patients with the lowest normalized peripheral clonal expansion, particularly in CD8+ T cells.

Patients with autoimmune disease history or receiving systemic immunosuppression were excluded from the trial. Peripheral blood for TCR sequencing was collected from all dose cohorts at baseline, on cycle 4 day 1, and on cycle 7 day 1. Samples came from an open-label, multicenter, first-in-human phase I dose-escalation trial of ivuxolimab. Adults with locally advanced or metastatic head and neck squamous cell, hepatocellular, melanoma or renal cell carcinoma were enrolled in the trial. Before TCR sequencing, CD4+ and CD8+ T cells were separately sorted from peripheral blood. For sequencing of the TCRbeta CDR3 region, genomic DNA was extracted from the sorted cells. TCRbeta CDR3 regions were sequenced using the immunoSEQ Assay. As stored in TCRdb, this immuneACCESS dataset retains in-frame rearrangements with V and J assigned. A fraction of the clones does not appear; measured against another copy, unresolved V genes explain less than half of the discrepancy, and the remainder lacks a known reason. This sample gives tens of thousands of clones in total; roughly 83% of them show up just once. 0.75% to 1% of the sample belongs to the ten largest clones.

CDR1 and CDR2, per the germline V gene (reference sequence), are SGHNT and YYREEE. From its cysteine to its phenylalanine, the CDR3 spans 14 amino acids. Kept here is only the CDR3 DNA, which spans 42 bases and is read in frame from base 1. This clone was found once. Its binding antigen is unknown. Nothing much larger sits one base from this clone, and base qualities are not available. Sequencing was performed on CD4+ or CD8+ T cells sorted from blood, taken in a trial of the OX40 agonist ivuxolimab. The source of this sequence is an adult with an advanced solid tumor such as melanoma, head and neck, liver or kidney cancer. The chain is assembled from TRBV5-4 and TRBJ1-1, with 9 bases matching TRBD1. The DNA is TGTGTCCCAGGGACAGGGCGAATGAACACTGAAGCTTTCTTT. This sequence encodes CVPGTGRMNTEAFF.